This TCR beta chain was found in a study of blood T cell repertoires in COVID-19. Profiling relied on immunoSEQ multiplex PCR, and the TCRdb table lists in-frame clones only, not all of them. This table has tens of thousands of clones, 81% appearing once. Germline CDR1 and CDR2: DFQATT and SNEGSKA (reference sequence). The CDR3 contains 15 residues. Trimming took 3 bases from V and 3 from J, leaving 15 bases between them. In this sample, this clone turned up a few times. V and J are TRBV20-1 and TRBJ1-5, with D maybe TRBD1 (6 bases). The source material was peripheral blood. The TCR comes from a man in his sixties with COVID-19, enrolled during active disease. The chain's CDR3 is CSASPSGANNQPQHF. The CDR3 DNA sequence: TGCAGTGCTAGTCCCTCAGGGGCCAACAATCAGCCCCAGCATTTT.